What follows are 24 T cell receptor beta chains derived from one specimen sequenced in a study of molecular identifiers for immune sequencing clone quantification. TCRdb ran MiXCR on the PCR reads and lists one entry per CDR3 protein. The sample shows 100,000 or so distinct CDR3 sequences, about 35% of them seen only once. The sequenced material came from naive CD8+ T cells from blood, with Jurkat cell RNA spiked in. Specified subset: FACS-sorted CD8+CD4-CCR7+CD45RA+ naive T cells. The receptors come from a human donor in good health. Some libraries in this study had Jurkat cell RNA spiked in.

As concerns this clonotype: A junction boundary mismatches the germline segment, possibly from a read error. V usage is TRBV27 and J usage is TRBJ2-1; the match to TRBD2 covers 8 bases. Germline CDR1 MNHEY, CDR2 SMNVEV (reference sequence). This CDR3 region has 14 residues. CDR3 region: CASSLGGRYNEQLF. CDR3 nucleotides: TGTGCCAGCAGTTTAGGCGGGAGGTACAATGAGCAGCTCTTC.

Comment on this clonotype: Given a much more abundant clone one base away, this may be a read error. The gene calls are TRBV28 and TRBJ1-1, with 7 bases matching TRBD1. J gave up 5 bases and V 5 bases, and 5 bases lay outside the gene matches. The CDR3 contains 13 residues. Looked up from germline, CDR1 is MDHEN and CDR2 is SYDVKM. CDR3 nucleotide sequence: TGTGCCAGCAGTAGCAGGGGGGAAACTGAAGCTTTCTTT. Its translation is CASSSRGETEAFF.

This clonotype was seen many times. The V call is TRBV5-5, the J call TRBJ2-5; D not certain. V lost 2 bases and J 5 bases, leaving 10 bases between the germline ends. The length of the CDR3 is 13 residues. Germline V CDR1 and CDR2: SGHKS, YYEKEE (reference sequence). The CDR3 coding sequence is TGTGCCAGCAGCTTAGGAGTTCTGGAGACCCAGTACTTC. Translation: CASSLGVLETQYF.

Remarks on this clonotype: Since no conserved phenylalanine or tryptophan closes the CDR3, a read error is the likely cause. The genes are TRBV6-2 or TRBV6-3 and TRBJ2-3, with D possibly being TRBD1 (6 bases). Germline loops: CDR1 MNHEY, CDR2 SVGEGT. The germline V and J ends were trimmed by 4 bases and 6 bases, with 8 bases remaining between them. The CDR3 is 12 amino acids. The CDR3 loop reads CASSSQGDTQYY. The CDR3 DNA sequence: TGTGCCAGCAGTTCCCAGGGGGATACGCAGTATTAT.

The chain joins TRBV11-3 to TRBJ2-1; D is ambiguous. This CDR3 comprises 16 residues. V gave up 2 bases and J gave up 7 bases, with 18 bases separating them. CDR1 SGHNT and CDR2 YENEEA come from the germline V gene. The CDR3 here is CASSLRMGRSGNEQFF. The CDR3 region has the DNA TGTGCCAGCAGCTTACGAATGGGCAGGTCCGGAAATGAGCAGTTCTTC.

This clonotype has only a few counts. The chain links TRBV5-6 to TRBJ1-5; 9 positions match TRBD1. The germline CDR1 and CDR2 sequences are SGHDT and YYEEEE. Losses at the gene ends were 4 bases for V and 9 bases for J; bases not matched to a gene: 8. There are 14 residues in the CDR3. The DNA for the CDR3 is TGTGCCAGCAGCCCCGGGACAGGGATTGGGCCCCAGCATTTT. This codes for CASSPGTGIGPQHF.

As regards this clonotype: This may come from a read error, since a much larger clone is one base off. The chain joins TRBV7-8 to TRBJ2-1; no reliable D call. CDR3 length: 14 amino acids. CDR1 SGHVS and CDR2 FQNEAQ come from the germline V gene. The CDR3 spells CASSFIGPNNERFF. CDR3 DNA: TGTGCCAGCAGCTTCATCGGTCCTAACAATGAGCGGTTCTTC.

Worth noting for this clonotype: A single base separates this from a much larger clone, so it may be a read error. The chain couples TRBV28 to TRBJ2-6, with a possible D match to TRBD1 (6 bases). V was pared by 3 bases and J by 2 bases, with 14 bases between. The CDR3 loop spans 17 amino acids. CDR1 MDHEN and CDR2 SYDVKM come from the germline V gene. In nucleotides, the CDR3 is TGTGCCAGCAGTTTTATTGACAGGCAGACTGGGGCCAACGTCCTGACTTTC. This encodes CASSFIDRQTGANVLTF.

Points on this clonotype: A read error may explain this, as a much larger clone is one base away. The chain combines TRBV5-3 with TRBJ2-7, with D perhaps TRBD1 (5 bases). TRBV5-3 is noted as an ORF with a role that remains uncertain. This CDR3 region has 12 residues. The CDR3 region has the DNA TGTGCCAGCAGCTCCGAAGGGGACGAGCAGTACTTC. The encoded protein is CASSSEGDEQYF.

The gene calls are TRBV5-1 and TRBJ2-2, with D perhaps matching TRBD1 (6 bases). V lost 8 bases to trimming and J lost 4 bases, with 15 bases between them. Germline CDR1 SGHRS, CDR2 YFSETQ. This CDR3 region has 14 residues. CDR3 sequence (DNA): TGCGCCAGAATGGGACACCCGGGCACCGGGGAGCTGTTTTTT. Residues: CARMGHPGTGELFF.

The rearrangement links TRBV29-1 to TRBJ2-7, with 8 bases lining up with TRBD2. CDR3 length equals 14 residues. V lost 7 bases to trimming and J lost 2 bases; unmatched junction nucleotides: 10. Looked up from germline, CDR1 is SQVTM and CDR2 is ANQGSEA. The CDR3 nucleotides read TGCAGCGCCCTACTAGCGGTGGGGGCCTACGAGCAGTACTTC. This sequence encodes CSALLAVGAYEQYF.

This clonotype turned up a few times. CDR3 amino acids: CASSRQHQETQYF. In DNA, the CDR3 is TGTGCCAGCAGCCGACAACACCAAGAGACCCAGTACTTC. This rearrangement joins TRBV12-3 or TRBV12-4 to TRBJ2-5; D is undetermined. The CDR3 spans 13 residues. V was cut by 6 bases and J by 0 bases, with 8 bases left in between.

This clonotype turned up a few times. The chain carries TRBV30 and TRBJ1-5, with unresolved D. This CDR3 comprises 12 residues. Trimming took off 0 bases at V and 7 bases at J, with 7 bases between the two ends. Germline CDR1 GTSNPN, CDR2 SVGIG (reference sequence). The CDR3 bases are TGTGCCTGGAGTGTACCTCCCCAGCCCCAGCATTTT. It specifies CAWSVPPQPQHF.

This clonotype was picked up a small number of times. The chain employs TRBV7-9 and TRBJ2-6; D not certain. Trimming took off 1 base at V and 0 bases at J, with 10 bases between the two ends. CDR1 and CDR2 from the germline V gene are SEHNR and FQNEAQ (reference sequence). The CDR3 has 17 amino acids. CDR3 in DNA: TGTGCCAGCAGCTTAGATTCGCCGAGCTCTGGGGCCAACGTCCTGACTTTC. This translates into CASSLDSPSSGANVLTF.

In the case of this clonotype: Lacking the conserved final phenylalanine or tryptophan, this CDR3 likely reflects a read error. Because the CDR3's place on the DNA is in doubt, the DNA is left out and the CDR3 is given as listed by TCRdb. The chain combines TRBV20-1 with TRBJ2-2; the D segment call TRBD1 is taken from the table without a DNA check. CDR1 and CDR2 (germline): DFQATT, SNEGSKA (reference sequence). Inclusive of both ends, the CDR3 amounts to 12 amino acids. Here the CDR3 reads CSAEGGPGEQVV.

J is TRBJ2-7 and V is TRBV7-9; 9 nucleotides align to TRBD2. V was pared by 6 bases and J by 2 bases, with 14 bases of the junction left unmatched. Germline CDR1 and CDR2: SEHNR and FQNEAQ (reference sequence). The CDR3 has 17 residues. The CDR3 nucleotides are TGTGCCAGCAGTCCTCGTCAACTAGCGGGTATGACCTACGAGCAGTACTTC. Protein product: CASSPRQLAGMTYEQYF.

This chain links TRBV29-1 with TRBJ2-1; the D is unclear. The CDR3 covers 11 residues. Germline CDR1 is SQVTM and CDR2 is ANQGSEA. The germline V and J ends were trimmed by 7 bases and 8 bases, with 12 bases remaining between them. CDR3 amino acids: CSALFGYEQFF. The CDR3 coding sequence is TGCAGCGCCTTATTTGGTTATGAGCAGTTCTTC.

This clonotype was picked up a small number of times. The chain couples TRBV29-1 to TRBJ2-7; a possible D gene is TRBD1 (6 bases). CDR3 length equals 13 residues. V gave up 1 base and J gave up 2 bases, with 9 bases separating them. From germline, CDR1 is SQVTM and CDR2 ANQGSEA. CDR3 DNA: TGCAGCGTTGAAGGTCAGGGGCCCTACGAGCAGTACTTC. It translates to CSVEGQGPYEQYF.

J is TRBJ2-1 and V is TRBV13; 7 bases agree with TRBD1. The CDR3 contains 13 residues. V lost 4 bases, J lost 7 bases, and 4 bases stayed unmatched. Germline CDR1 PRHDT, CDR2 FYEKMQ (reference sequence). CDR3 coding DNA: TGTGCCAGCAGCTCGGGACAGCCTAATGAGCAGTTCTTC. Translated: CASSSGQPNEQFF.

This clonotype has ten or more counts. The CDR3 DNA follows: TGTGCCAGCAGCGGGACAGGGATTGCCAAAAACATTCAGTACTTC. This codes for CASSGTGIAKNIQYF. J is TRBJ2-4 and V is TRBV9, with 8 bases identical to TRBD1. Germline CDR1 reads SGDLS; CDR2 reads YYNGEE. There are 15 residues in the CDR3. V was pared by 3 bases and J by 1 base, with 3 bases of the junction left unmatched.

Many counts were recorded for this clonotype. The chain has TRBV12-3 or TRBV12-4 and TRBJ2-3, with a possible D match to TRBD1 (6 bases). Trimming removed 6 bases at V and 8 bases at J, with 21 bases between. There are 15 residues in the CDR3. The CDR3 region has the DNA TGTGCCAGCAGCCGTGACAGGTCCAGTCCGAGTACGCAGTATTTT. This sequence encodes CASSRDRSSPSTQYF.

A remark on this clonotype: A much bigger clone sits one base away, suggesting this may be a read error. The CDR3 DNA reads TGTGCCACAGGGGCAGGGGAGCCCCAGTACTTC. Residues: CATGAGEPQYF. This chain links TRBV27 with TRBJ2-5, with a possible D match to TRBD1 (6 bases). This CDR3 region has 11 residues. Germline CDR1 MNHEY, CDR2 SMNVEV (reference sequence). Trimming removed 10 bases at V and 9 bases at J, with 15 bases between.

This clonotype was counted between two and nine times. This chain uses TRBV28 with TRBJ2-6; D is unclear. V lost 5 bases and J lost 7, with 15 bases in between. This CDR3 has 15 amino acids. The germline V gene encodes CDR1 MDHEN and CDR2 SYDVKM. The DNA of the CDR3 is TGTGCCAGCAGTCCCCGGACGGACCCAGCCAACGTCCTGACTTTC. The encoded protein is CASSPRTDPANVLTF.

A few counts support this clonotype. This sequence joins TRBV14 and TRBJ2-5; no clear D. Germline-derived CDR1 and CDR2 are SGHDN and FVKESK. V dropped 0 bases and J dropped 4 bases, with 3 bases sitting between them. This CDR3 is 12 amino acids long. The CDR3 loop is CASSQDLETQYF. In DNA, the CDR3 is TGTGCCAGCAGCCAAGATTTAGAGACCCAGTACTTC.